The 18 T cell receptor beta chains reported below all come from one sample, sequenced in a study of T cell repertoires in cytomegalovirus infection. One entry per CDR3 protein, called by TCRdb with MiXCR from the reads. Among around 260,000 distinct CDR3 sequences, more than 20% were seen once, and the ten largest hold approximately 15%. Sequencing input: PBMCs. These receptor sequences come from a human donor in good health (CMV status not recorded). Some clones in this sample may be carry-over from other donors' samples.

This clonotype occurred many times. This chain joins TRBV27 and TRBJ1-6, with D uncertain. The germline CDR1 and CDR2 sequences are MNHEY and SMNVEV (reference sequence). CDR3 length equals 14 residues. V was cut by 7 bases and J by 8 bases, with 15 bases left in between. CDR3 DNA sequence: TGTGCCAGCAAAAATGGCGCTGGTGATTCACCCCTCCACTTT. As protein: CASKNGAGDSPLHF.

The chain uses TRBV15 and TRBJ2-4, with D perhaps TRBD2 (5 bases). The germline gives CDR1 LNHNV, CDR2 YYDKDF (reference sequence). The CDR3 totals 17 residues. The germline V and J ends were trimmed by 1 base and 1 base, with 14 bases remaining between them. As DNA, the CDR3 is TGTGCCACCAGCAGAGGAGGCGACTACGAGGCCAAAAACATTCAGTACTTC. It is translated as CATSRGGDYEAKNIQYF.

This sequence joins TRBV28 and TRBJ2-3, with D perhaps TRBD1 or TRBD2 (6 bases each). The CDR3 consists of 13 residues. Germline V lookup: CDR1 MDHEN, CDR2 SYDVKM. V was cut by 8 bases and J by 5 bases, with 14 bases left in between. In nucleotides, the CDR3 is TGTGCCAGCTCCAAGGGGGGCGGAGATACGCAGTATTTT. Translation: CASSKGGGDTQYF. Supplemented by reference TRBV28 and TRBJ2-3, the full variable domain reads DVKVTQSSRYLVKRTGEKVFLECVQDMDHENMFWYRQDPGLGLRLIYFSYDVKMKEKGDIPEGYSVSREKKERFSLILESASTNQTSMYLCASSKGGGDTQYFGPGTRLTVL.

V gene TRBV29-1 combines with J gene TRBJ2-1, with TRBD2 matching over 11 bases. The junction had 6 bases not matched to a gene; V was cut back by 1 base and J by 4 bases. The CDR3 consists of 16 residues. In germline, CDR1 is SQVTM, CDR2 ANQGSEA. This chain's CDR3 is CSVEVGSGGVYNEQFF. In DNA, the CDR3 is TGCAGCGTTGAAGTAGGTAGCGGGGGGGTATACAATGAGCAGTTCTTC.

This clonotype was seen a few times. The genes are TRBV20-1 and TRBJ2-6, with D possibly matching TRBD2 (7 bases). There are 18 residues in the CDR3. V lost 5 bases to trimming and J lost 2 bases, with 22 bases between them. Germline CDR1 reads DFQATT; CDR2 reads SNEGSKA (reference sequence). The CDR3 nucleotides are TGCAGTGCTTCCTTGGGGGGGGCTGAAGGTACTGGGGCCAACGTCCTGACTTTC. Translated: CSASLGGAEGTGANVLTF.

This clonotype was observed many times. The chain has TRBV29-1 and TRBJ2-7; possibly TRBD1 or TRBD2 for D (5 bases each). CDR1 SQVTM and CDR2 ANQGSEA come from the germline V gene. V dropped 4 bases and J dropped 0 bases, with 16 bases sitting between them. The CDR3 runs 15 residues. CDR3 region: CSVGDGPLSSYEQYF. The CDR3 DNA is TGCAGCGTTGGGGACGGGCCCCTAAGCTCCTACGAGCAGTACTTC.

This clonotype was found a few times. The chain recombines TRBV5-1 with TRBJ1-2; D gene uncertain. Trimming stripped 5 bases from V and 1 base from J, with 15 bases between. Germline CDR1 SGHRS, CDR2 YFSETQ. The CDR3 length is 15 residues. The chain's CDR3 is CASRREGRNNYGYTF. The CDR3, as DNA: TGCGCCAGCAGAAGAGAAGGGAGGAATAACTATGGCTACACCTTC. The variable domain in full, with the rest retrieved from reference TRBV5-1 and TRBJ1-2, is KAGVTQTPRYLIKTRGQQVTLSCSPISGHRSVSWYQQTPGQGLQFLFEYFSETQRNKGNFPGRFSGRQFSNSRSEMNVSTLELGDSALYLCASRREGRNNYGYTFGSGTRLTVV.

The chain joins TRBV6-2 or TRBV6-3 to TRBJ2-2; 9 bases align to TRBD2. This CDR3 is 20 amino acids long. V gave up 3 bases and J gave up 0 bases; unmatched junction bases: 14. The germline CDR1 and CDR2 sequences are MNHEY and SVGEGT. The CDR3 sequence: CASSYIPWGLAGTNTGELFF. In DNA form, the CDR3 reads TGTGCCAGCAGTTATATTCCATGGGGGCTAGCGGGAACGAACACCGGGGAGCTGTTTTTT.

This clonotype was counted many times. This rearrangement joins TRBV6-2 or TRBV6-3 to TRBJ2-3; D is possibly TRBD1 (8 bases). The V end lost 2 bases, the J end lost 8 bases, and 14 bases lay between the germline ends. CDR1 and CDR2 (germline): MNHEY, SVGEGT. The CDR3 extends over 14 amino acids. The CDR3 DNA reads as TGTGCCAGCAGTTACGGACAGGGCGGGGGTACGCAGTATTTT. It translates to CASSYGQGGGTQYF.

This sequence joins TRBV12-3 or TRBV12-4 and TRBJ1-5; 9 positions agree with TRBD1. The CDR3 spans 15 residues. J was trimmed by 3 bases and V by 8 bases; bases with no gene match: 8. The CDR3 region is CASLDRGGYNQPQHF. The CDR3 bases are TGTGCCAGCCTGGACAGGGGAGGGTACAATCAGCCCCAGCATTTT.

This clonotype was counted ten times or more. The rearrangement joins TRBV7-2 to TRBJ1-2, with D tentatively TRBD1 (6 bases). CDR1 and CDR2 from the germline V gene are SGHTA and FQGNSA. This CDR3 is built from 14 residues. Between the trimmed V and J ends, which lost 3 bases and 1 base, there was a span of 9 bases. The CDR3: CASSLVDSNYGYTF. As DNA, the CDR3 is TGTGCCAGCAGCTTGGTGGACAGTAACTATGGCTACACCTTC.

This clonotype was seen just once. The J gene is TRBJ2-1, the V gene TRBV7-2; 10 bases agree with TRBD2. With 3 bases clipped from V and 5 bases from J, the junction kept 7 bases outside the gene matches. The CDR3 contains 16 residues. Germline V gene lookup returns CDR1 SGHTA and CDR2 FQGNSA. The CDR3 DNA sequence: TGTGCCAGCAGCTTCCGGCTACTAGCGGGACACAATGAGCAGTTCTTC. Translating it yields CASSFRLLAGHNEQFF.

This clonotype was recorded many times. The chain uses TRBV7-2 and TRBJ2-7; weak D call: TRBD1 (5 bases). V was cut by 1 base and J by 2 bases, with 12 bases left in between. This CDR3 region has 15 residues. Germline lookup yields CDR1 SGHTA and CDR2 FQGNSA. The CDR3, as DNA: TGTGCCAGCAGCTTAGATGGGGCAGCAACCTACGAGCAGTACTTC. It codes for CASSLDGAATYEQYF.

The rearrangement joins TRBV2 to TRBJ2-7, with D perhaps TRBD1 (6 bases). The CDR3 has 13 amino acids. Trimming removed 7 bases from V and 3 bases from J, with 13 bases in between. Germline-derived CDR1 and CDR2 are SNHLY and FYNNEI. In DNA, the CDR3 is TGTGCCAGCAAGGTGGCAGGGGACTACGAGCAGTACTTC. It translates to CASKVAGDYEQYF.

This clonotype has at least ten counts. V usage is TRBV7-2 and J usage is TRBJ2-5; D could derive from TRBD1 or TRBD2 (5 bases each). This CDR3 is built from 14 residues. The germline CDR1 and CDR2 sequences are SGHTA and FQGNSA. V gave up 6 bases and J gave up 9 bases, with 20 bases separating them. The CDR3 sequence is CASRQGSGALAQYF. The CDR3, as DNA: TGTGCCAGCAGGCAGGGAAGCGGAGCCTTGGCCCAGTACTTC.

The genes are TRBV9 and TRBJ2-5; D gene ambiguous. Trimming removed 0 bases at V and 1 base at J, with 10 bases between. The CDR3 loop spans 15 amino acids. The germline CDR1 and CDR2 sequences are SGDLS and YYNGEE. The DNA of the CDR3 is TGTGCCAGCAGCGTAGACCCAGACGGCCAAGAGACCCAGTACTTC. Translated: CASSVDPDGQETQYF.

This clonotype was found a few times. In DNA, the CDR3 is TGTGCCAGCAACTTTGATATGGACAGGGGAGACTATGGCTACACCTTC. Residues: CASNFDMDRGDYGYTF. The J gene is TRBJ1-2, the V gene TRBV28; 9 bases fit TRBD1. CDR3 size: 16 residues. J lost 3 bases, V lost 7 bases, and 12 bases had no gene match. From germline, CDR1 is MDHEN and CDR2 SYDVKM.

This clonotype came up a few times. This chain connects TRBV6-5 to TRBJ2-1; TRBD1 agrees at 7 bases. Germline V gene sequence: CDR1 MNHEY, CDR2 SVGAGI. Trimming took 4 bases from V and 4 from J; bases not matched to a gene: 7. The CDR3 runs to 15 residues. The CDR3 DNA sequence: TGTGCCAGCAGTTGGACAGGTCAGGCTTACAATGAGCAGTTCTTC. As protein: CASSWTGQAYNEQFF.